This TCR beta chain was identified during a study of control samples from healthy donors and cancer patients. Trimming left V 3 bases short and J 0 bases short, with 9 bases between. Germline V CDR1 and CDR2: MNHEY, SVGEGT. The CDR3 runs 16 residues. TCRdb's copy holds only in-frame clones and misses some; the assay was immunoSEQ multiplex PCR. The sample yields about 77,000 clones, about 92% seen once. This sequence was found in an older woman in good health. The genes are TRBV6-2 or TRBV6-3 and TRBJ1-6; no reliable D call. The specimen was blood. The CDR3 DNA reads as TGTGCCAGCAGTTATCAGCGGAGCTCCTATAATTCACCCCTCCACTTT. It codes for CASSYQRSSYNSPLHF.